This T cell receptor beta chain was retrieved from a study of PD-1 blockade in classical Hodgkin lymphoma. Looking at the study overall: The study gave patients nivolumab 3 mg/kg intravenously every 2 weeks. Regarding the study as a whole: Those achieving complete response showed baseline diversity like newly diagnosed patients. It was CD4+ TCR diversity, not CD8+, that rose significantly by C4D1. Patients starting nivolumab under 1 year after ASCT were excluded.

Clones were sequenced by immunoSEQ multiplex PCR, and TCRdb holds only the in-frame ones, with some missing. Seen here are 25,000 to 35,000 clones, roughly two thirds observed once, and the top ten hold approximately 14%. The CDR3 has 16 amino acids. Germline assignment: CDR1 SGHDT and CDR2 YYEEEE. Trimming removed 3 bases at V and 7 bases at J, with 17 bases between. To note about this clone: The target antigen is unknown.

Patients all relapsed after autologous stem cell transplantation, and there was variation in brentuximab vedotin exposure. The receptor was derived from a human donor with classical Hodgkin lymphoma. The chain recombines TRBV5-6 with TRBJ1-6, with a tentative D call TRBD1 (6 bases). The sequenced sample was peripheral blood mononuclear cells (PBMCs), obtained before the second cycle of nivolumab. CDR3 residues: CASSSRLGTRNSPLHF. CDR3 in DNA: TGTGCCAGCAGCTCGCGTTTGGGGACACGGAATTCACCCCTCCACTTT.